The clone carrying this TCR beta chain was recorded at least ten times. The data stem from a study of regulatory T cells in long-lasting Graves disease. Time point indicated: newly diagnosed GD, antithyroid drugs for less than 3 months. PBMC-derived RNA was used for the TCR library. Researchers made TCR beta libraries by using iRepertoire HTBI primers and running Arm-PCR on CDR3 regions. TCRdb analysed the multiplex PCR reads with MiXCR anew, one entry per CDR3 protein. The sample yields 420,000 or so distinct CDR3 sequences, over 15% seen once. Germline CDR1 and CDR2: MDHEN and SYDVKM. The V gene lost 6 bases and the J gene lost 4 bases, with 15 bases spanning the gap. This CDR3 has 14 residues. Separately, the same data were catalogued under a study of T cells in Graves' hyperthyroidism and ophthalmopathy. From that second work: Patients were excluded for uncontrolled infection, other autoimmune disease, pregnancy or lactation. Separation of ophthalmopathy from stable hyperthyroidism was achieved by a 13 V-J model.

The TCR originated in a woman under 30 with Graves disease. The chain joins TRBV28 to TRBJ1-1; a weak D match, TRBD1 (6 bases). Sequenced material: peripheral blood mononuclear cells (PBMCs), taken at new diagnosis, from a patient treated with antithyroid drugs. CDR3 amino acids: CASSDPGDSTEAFF. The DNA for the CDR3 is TGTGCCAGCAGCGACCCAGGGGATAGCACTGAAGCTTTCTTT.